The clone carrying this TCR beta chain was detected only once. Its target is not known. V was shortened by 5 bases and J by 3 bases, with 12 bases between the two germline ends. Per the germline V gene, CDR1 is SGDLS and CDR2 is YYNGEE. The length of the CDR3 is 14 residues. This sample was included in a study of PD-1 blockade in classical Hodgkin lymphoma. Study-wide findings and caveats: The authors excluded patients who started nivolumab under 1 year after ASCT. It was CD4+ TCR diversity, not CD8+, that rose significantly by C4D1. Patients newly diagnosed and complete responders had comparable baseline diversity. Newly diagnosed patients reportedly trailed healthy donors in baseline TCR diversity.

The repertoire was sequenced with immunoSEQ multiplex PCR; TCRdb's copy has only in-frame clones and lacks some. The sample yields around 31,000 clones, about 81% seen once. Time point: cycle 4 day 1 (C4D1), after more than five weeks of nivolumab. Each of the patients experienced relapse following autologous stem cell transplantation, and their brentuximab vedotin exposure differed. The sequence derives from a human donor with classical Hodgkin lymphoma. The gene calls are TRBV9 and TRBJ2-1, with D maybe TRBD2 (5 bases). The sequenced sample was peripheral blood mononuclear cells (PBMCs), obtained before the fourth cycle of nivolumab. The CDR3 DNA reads TGTGCCAGCAGTGGGGAGCCCATCTACAATGAGCAGTTCTTC. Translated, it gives CASSGEPIYNEQFF.